The sequence of this TCR beta chain was determined in a study of PD-1 blockade in classical Hodgkin lymphoma (dated by TCRdb to about 2020). Background for the entire study: Nivolumab dosing was 3 mg/kg intravenously every 2 weeks, continuing until either disease progression or unacceptable toxicity. A peripheral blood immune signature of response to PD-1 blockade in classical Hodgkin lymphoma was defined using TCR beta sequencing and CyTOF. Study-wide findings and limitations: Only a single clinical trial cohort was studied, and what caused the repertoire differences, possibly disease activity or prior therapy, remained undefined. Newly diagnosed patients were reported to have lower baseline TCR diversity than healthy donors, and relapsed/refractory patients were reported to have lower baseline TCR diversity still. Lower diversity was seen in patients whose nivolumab began less than 1 year after ASCT, and these patients were left out of later analyses so that immune reconstitution would not confound the results. Among trial patients, those achieving complete response had baseline diversity similar to that of newly diagnosed patients, while diversity was significantly lower in partial responders and progressors. By C4D1, a significant rise was seen in CD4+ TCR diversity but not in CD8+ TCR diversity (p=0.0027 vs p=0.16), and the rise was most apparent among complete responders (p=0.02).

This clone was found once. Its antigen is still unknown. One base away there is no much larger clone; base qualities are not given. Genomic DNA was isolated using the Qiagen DNeasy kit from unsorted PBMCs as well as from negatively selected CD4+ and CD8+ fractions. TCR beta CDR3 regions were amplified by immunoSEQ multiplex PCR using primers annealing to V and J segments. A synthetic immune receptor repertoire was used to minimize amplification bias, and remaining bias was computationally removed after sequencing. In the authors' own workflow: Custom Python scripts were used to quantify repertoire diversity as the Shannon entropy index. Unsorted, CD4+ and CD8+ repertoires were analyzed separately, except in combined analyses where CD4+ and CD8+ sequences were merged in silico. A clone was considered expanded if an increase in frequency of at least 2-fold after treatment relative to C1D1 was found, and a pseudocount of 0.5 was applied to clones undetected at baseline. Clones with 0 or 1 copy at C1D1 were defined as singleton clones, while clones with 2 or more copies were defined as non-singleton clones. Clones expanded in unsorted samples were assigned a CD4+, CD8+ or unknown annotation through matching of protein sequences in sorted samples from the same patient. Wilcoxon tests on paired samples were used to test changes in diversity from C1D1 to C4D1. The source is immuneACCESS, and TCRdb retained only in-frame sequences with V and J called. Part of the clones is not carried over; for the studies checked, unresolved V genes explain less than half of this, and the remainder is unexplained. V, J and clone size derive from that table, while D and trimming were established from the DNA sequence. In this sample the table shows about 30,000 clones, around 81% of which occur a single time. The top ten constitute about 18% of the sample.

The CDR3 runs 16 amino acids, cysteine and phenylalanine included. Only the CDR3 part of the read is kept: 48 bases, read in frame from the first base. CDR1 and CDR2, per the germline V gene, are SGHTA and FQGNSA. Unmatched junction bases come to 1, with V trimmed by 1 base and J by 0 bases. The time point label of this sample denotes: cycle 4 day 1 (C4D1), after 5 to 7 weeks of nivolumab. Relapse after autologous stem cell transplantation had occurred in all trial patients, and cohorts A, B and C were distinguished by prior brentuximab vedotin exposure. The trial cohort included 50 or so patients with relapsed/refractory classical Hodgkin lymphoma, and each patient had a best overall response of complete response, partial response or progressive disease. Single-agent nivolumab was administered to trial patients in the multi-cohort phase II CheckMate 205 trial. Best overall response was determined by an independent review committee according to the 2007 International Working Group response criteria. PBMCs from the trial were collected at three points: immediately before nivolumab initiation (C1D1), and during therapy at cycle 2 day 1 and cycle 4 day 1. Peripheral blood was collected in 8 mL Vacutainer Cell Preparation Tubes, from which PBMCs were isolated by centrifugation and then cryopreserved.

Sequenced here: peripheral blood mononuclear cells (PBMCs), sampled before the fourth cycle of nivolumab. The clonotype originates from a human donor with classical Hodgkin lymphoma. The rearranged chain carries TRBV7-2 and TRBJ2-1; 9 bases in the middle match TRBD2. This receptor has the CDR3 CASSLGSGSSYNEQFF. The DNA sequence is TGTGCCAGCAGCTTAGGTAGCGGGAGCTCCTACAATGAGCAGTTCTTC.